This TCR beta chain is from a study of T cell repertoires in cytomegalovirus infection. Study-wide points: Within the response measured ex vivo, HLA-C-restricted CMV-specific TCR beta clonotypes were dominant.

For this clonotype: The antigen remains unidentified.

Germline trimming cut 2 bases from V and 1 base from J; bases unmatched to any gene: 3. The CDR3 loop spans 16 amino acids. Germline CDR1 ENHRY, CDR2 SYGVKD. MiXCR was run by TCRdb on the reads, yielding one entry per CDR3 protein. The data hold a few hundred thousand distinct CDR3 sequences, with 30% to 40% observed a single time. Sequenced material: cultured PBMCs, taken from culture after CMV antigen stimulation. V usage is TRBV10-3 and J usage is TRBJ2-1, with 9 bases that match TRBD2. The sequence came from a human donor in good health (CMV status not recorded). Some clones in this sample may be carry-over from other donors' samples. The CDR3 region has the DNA TGTGCCATCAGTGAGCGTAGCGGGAGTTCCTACAATGAGCAGTTCTTC. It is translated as CAISERSGSSYNEQFF.